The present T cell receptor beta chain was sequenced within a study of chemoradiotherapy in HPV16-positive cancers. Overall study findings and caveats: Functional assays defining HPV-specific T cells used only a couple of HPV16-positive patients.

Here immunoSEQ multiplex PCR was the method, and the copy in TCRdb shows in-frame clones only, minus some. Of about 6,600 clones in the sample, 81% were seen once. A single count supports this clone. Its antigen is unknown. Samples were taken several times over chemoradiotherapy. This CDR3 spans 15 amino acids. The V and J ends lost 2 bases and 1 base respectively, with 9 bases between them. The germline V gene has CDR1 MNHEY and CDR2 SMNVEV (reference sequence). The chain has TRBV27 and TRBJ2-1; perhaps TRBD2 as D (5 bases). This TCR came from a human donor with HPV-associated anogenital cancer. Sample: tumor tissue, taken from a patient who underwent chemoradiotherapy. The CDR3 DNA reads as TGTGCCAGCAGTTTACCCGAGCGGTCCTACAATGAGCAGTTCTTC. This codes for CASSLPERSYNEQFF.